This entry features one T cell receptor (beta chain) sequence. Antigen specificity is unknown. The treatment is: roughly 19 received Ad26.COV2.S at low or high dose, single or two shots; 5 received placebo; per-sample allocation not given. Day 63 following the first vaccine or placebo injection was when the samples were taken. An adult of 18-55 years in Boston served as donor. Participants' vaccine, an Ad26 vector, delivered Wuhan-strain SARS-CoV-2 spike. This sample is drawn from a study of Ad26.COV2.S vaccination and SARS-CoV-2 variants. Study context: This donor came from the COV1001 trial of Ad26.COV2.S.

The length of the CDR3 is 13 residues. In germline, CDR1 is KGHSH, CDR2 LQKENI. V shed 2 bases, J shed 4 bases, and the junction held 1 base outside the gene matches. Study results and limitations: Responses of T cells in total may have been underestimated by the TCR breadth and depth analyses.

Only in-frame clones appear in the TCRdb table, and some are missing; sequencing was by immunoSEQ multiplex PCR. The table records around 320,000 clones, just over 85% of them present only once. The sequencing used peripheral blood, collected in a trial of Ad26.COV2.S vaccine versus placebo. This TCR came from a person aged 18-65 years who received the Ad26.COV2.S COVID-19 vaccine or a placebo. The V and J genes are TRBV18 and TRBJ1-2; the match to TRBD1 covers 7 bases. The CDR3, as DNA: TGTGCCAGCTCACCAGGGACAGTCTATGGCTACACCTTC. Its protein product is CASSPGTVYGYTF.